This passage covers 22 T cell receptor beta chains from one sample sequenced in a study of cytomegalovirus exposure and HLA in healthy donors. PCR involved 60 Vbeta and 13 Jbeta primers. The protocol was immunoSEQ multiplex PCR, while the TCRdb copy is restricted to in-frame clones and leaves out a portion. The table includes a few hundred thousand clones, almost 85% detected once. Sample: PBMCs. The receptors here all came from a woman in her thirties or forties in good health and CMV-seronegative.

This clone was picked up a small number of times. This CDR3 is CASSLTTDYTDTQYF. The CDR3 DNA reads as TGTGCCAGCAGCCTGACGACAGATTACACAGATACGCAGTATTTT. The rearrangement joins TRBV5-6 to TRBJ2-3; TRBD1 might be the D (5 bases). From germline, CDR1 is SGHDT and CDR2 YYEEEE. CDR3 size: 15 residues. The V end was cut by 4 bases, the J end by 2 bases, with 14 bases between. Drawing the rest from reference TRBV5-6 and TRBJ2-3, the complete variable domain is DAGVTQSPTHLIKTRGQQVTLRCSPKSGHDTVSWYQQALGQGPQFIFQYYEEEERQRGNFPDRFSGHQFPNYSSELNVNALLLGDSALYLCASSLTTDYTDTQYFGPGTRLTVL.

About this clone: The same CDR3 arises from other DNA sequences in this sample as well. The chain links TRBV5-1 to TRBJ2-7; 12 nucleotides align to TRBD1. CDR1 is SGHRS, CDR2 YFSETQ, per germline. This CDR3 has 14 residues. The V and J ends lost 4 bases and 5 bases, in that order; junction bases with no gene match: 4. The CDR3 here is CASSLGTGGNEQYF. The CDR3 bases are TGCGCCAGCAGCCTCGGGACAGGGGGCAACGAGCAGTACTTC.

This clone was counted once. This chain uses TRBV2 with TRBJ2-1, with no clear D. Between the trimmed V and J ends, which lost 6 bases and 9 bases, there was a span of 12 bases. Germline loops: CDR1 SNHLY, CDR2 FYNNEI. The length of the CDR3 is 12 residues. The CDR3 DNA sequence: TGTGCCAGCAGGGTCGGCGGCTCTGAGCAGTTCTTC. The encoded protein is CASRVGGSEQFF.

CDR3 sequence reads: CASSYSGQASYEQYF. In DNA form, the CDR3 reads TGTGCCAGCAGTTACTCCGGACAGGCTTCCTACGAGCAGTACTTC. The V call is TRBV6-5, the J call TRBJ2-7, with TRBD1 matching over 7 bases. CDR1 is MNHEY and CDR2 is SVGAGI in the germline V gene. Trimming removed 0 bases from V and 1 base from J; junction bases left unmatched: 3. The CDR3 runs 15 residues.

The table lists this clone with a count of one. The V and J genes are TRBV6-6 and TRBJ1-2; weak D call: TRBD1 (6 bases). Germline V gene sequence: CDR1 MNHNY, CDR2 SVGAGI (reference sequence). V shed 8 bases and J shed 7 bases, with 20 bases lying between them. CDR3 length: 14 amino acids. DNA for the CDR3: TGTGCCAGCGACCCCCAGCGGGGGGCGCTTGGCTACACCTTC. It yields the protein CASDPQRGALGYTF.

V is TRBV18 and J is TRBJ1-1; D may be TRBD1 (6 bases). Deletions cut 4 bases from V and 0 bases from J, with 18 bases between. This CDR3 is 17 amino acids long. Germline lookup yields CDR1 KGHSH and CDR2 LQKENI. This CDR3 is CASSQRTALNLNTEAFF. The CDR3 nucleotides read TGTGCCAGCTCACAACGGACAGCACTTAACTTGAACACTGAAGCTTTCTTT.

The chain carries TRBV7-3 and TRBJ2-3; 8 bases fit TRBD2. The germline V gene has CDR1 SGHTA and CDR2 FQGTGA. Trimming removed 4 bases from V and 0 bases from J; junction bases left unmatched: 9. The CDR3 is made up of 17 amino acids. The CDR3 DNA reads TGTGCCAGCAGCTACCATGGGAGCGGGGGAAGCACAGATACGCAGTATTTT. This translates into CASSYHGSGGSTDTQYF. Drawing the rest from reference TRBV7-3 and TRBJ2-3, the complete variable domain is GAGVSQTPSNKVTEKGKYVELRCDPISGHTALYWYRQSLGQGPEFLIYFQGTGAADDSGLPNDRFFAVRPEGSVSTLKIQRTERGDSAVYLCASSYHGSGGSTDTQYFGPGTRLTVL.

This clone was detected only a few times. The rearrangement joins TRBV4-1 to TRBJ1-6; D possibly corresponds to TRBD1 (6 bases). The V gene lost 0 bases and the J gene lost 0 bases, with 12 bases spanning the gap. In germline, CDR1 is MGHRA, CDR2 YSYEKL. The CDR3 loop spans 18 amino acids. CDR3 coding DNA: TGCGCCAGCAGCCAAGAAGGCCAGGGGAGCTCCTATAATTCACCCCTCCACTTT. This sequence encodes CASSQEGQGSSYNSPLHF.

CDR3 DNA: TGTGCCAGAAGCTTAACTCGACAGGGAGGCATCCTCCAAGAGACCCAGTACTTC. Protein: CARSLTRQGGILQETQYF. The chain uses TRBV5-3 and TRBJ2-5; TRBD1 is a possible D gene (7 bases). TRBV5-3 is labeled an ORF, and its function is uncertain. V dropped 2 bases and J dropped 1 base, with 21 bases sitting between them. This CDR3 is 18 amino acids long.

The rearrangement uses TRBV19 and TRBJ2-2, with TRBD1 matching 11 bases. The CDR3 runs to 17 residues. CDR1 and CDR2 (germline): LNHDA, SQIVND (reference sequence). V gave up 4 bases and J gave up 4 bases; unmatched junction bases: 8. The CDR3 DNA follows: TGTGCCAGTAGTACCGGGACAGGGGGAAGGGTCACCGGGGAGCTGTTTTTT. Amino acids: CASSTGTGGRVTGELFF. Together with reference TRBV19 and TRBJ2-2, the CDR3 gives the full variable domain: DGGITQSPKYLFRKEGQNVTLSCEQNLNHDAMYWYRQDPGQGLRLIYYSQIVNDFQKGDIAEGYSVSREKKESFPLTVTSAQKNPTAFYLCASSTGTGGRVTGELFFGEGSRLTVL.

This chain uses TRBV7-2 with TRBJ1-2; no reliable D call. The V end lost 4 bases, the J end lost 1 base, and 4 bases lay between the germline ends. The length of the CDR3 is 12 residues. Germline CDR1 reads SGHTA; CDR2 reads FQGNSA. CDR3 in amino acids: CASSSINYGYTF. For the CDR3, the DNA is TGTGCCAGCAGCTCAATTAACTATGGCTACACCTTC.

The chain couples TRBV19 to TRBJ2-5; D gene ambiguous. The V and J ends lost 3 bases and 1 base respectively, with 9 bases between them. CDR3 length equals 14 residues. Germline CDR1 LNHDA, CDR2 SQIVND (reference sequence). Here the CDR3 reads CASSIQTGQETQYF. The CDR3 region has the DNA TGTGCCAGTAGTATCCAGACTGGCCAAGAGACCCAGTACTTC.

V and J are TRBV7-6 and TRBJ1-1; D is perhaps TRBD1 (5 bases). Germline CDR1 reads SGHVS; CDR2 reads FNYEAQ. CDR3 length equals 14 residues. The V end was cut by 3 bases, the J end by 1 base, with 9 bases between. The CDR3 sequence is CASSFTGSNTEAFF. The CDR3 bases are TGTGCCAGCAGCTTTACAGGATCGAACACTGAAGCTTTCTTT.

The chain uses TRBV7-9 and TRBJ2-5; 7 bases fit TRBD2. Germline V lookup: CDR1 SEHNR, CDR2 FQNEAQ (reference sequence). V was pared by 4 bases and J by 5 bases, with 10 bases of the junction left unmatched. The CDR3 is 15 residues long. The DNA for the CDR3 is TGTGCCAGCAGCTCCCCTTTGGGGGGGTACGAGACCCAGTACTTC. As protein: CASSSPLGGYETQYF.

This chain uses TRBV10-3 with TRBJ1-1, with D possibly TRBD1 on 5 matching bases. With 7 bases removed from V and 2 bases from J, the gap between germline ends came to 11 bases. This CDR3 has 13 residues. Germline CDR1 is ENHRY and CDR2 is SYGVKD. CDR3 coding DNA: TGTGCCATCACACAGACAGTTAACACTGAAGCTTTCTTT. Amino acid sequence: CAITQTVNTEAFF.

To note about this clone: The CDR3 carries no conserved terminal phenylalanine or tryptophan, so it likely arises from a read error. Because the CDR3's place on the DNA is in doubt, the DNA is left out and the CDR3 is given as listed by TCRdb. The chain uses TRBV10-1 and TRBJ1-2; the D call TRBD1 from the table was never checked on the DNA. The CDR3 numbers 8 amino acids, ends counted. Germline V gene sequence: CDR1 WNHNN, CDR2 SYGVQD (reference sequence). CDR3 region: CASSDSGS.

The rearrangement joins TRBV5-1 to TRBJ1-4; 8 bases are shared with TRBD1. Germline V gives CDR1 SGHRS, CDR2 YFSETQ. Trimming at V came to 4 bases and at J to 6 bases, leaving 5 bases not matched to a gene. The CDR3 contains 14 residues. As DNA, the CDR3 is TGCGCCAGCAGCCCCGGGGGACAGGATGAAAAACTGTTTTTT. Protein product: CASSPGGQDEKLFF.

The chain couples TRBV30 to TRBJ1-6; a possible D gene is TRBD1 (6 bases). CDR3 length: 14 amino acids. Germline assignment: CDR1 GTSNPN and CDR2 SVGIG (reference sequence). Between the trimmed V and J ends, which lost 0 bases and 8 bases, there was a span of 11 bases. Here the CDR3 DNA reads TGTGCCTGGAGTGTAAGCAGGGGTTATTCACCCCTCCACTTT. Translation: CAWSVSRGYSPLHF.

This clone was seen just once. The DNA for the CDR3 is TGTGCCAGCAGTTACTCAACAGAATCTGGAAACACCATATATTTT. Its translation is CASSYSTESGNTIYF. The chain is built from TRBV6-5 and TRBJ1-3; no definite D call. CDR1 is MNHEY and CDR2 is SVGAGI in the germline V gene. V shed 0 bases and J shed 1 base, with 7 bases lying between them. The CDR3 is 15 amino acids.

CDR3 protein: CASSISTVANTGELFF. As DNA, the CDR3 is TGTGCCAGCAGCATTTCGACAGTAGCGAACACCGGGGAGCTGTTTTTT. The chain combines TRBV11-1 with TRBJ2-2; perhaps TRBD1 as D (5 bases). The V and J ends lost 5 bases and 0 bases respectively, with 13 bases between them. Per the germline V gene, CDR1 is SGHAT and CDR2 is FQDESV (reference sequence). The CDR3 has 16 residues.

The chain employs TRBV7-9 and TRBJ2-7, with a possible D match to TRBD1 (6 bases). There are 15 residues in the CDR3. Per germline, CDR1 SEHNR and CDR2 FQNEAQ (reference sequence). The V gene lost 4 bases and the J gene lost 0 bases, with 13 bases spanning the gap. The CDR3 sequence: CASSSARDISYEQYF. The CDR3 DNA reads TGTGCCAGCAGCTCAGCCCGGGACATCTCCTACGAGCAGTACTTC.

The CDR3 DNA is TGCGCCAGCAGTGTTCTAGCGGGCACCGGGGAGCTGTTTTTT. This gives the protein CASSVLAGTGELFF. The rearrangement joins TRBV10-2 to TRBJ2-2; 8 bases match TRBD2. The V gene end was trimmed by 4 bases and the J gene end by 4 bases; junction bases not matched to a gene: 2. Germline lookup yields CDR1 WSHSY and CDR2 SAAADI. The CDR3 runs to 14 residues.